These T cell receptor beta chains were read from a single sample in a study of T cell changes during pregnancy in multiple sclerosis. Data came from immunoSEQ multiplex PCR; TCRdb stores just in-frame clones and leaves some out. The sample holds 55,000 to 70,000 clones; less than 95% are singletons and the top ten take around 2.3%. The specimen comprised peripheral blood, sampled in the first trimester of pregnancy. These receptor sequences come from a female donor in good health, enrolled as a control in a pregnancy study. Both conserved end residues are trimmed from each CDR3.

TRBV10-3	16	TRBJ1-2	AISGGDLGQLANYGYT
TRBV29-1	11	TRBJ1-2	SVGQGADYGYT
TRBV7-9	13	TRBJ2-2	ASDRGDIFTGELF
TRBV11-1	12	-	ASSSQGQLDEQY
TRBV18	13	TRBJ1-2	ASSPATGTNYGYT
TRBV6-1	11	TRBJ2-7	ASRKGVLYEQY
TRBV11-2	9	TRBJ1-1	ASSPVSEAF
TRBV28	12	TRBJ2-5	ASNGRVYQETQY
TRBV19	13	TRBJ1-5	ASSIVHRGNQPQH
TRBV27	11	TRBJ2-1	ASSPNSYNEQF
TRBV10-3	12	TRBJ2-5	AIREREEGETQY
TRBV2	9	TRBJ1-2	AGWGRSGYT
TRBV5-6	14	TRBJ2-4	ASSTPSGGAGNIQY
TRBV30	13	TRBJ1-4	AWNQGLSANEKLF
TRBV7-6	12	TRBJ1-5	ASSLGGAKQPQH
TRBV5-6	14	TRBJ1-1	ASSKGQGARNTEAF
TRBV5-1	9	TRBJ1-1	ASRYQNEAF
TRBV6-1	14	TRBJ1-4	ASSEPRGRGNEKLF
TRBV19	14	TRBJ1-1	ASSIRDRGRNTEAF
TRBV2	14	TRBJ2-1	ASSEGLAGVTGEQF
TRBV28	13	TRBJ2-1	ASSLRTVFANEQF
TRBV5-4	13	TRBJ1-3	ASSPGGFSGNTIY
TRBV9	12	TRBJ2-2	ASSSGGRGGELF
TRBV6-5	13	TRBJ2-7	ASRRGVGQGNEQY
TRBV28	11	TRBJ1-2	ASSPQGSYGYT
TRBV6-1	13	TRBJ2-1	ASRRVMRVDNEQF
TRBV7-2	15	TRBJ1-1	ASSLRGQAIMNTEAF
TRBV2	12	TRBJ1-4	ASRAGQGSEKLF
TRBV5-6	12	-	ASSGSGTLDEQY
TRBV27	14	TRBJ1-2	ASSLSSGEFNYGYT
TRBV7-9	14	TRBJ2-1	ASTPVPAGIYNEQF
TRBV27	9	TRBJ2-7	AISLPREQY
TRBV27	16	TRBJ2-3	ATGKIRTPGTITDTQY
TRBV11-2	14	TRBJ2-7	ASSKNSGTVSYEQY
TRBV2	13	TRBJ2-1	ASSGYGYLNNEQF
TRBV6-5	10	TRBJ2-7	ASHRGPYEQY
TRBV10-1	16	TRBJ2-1	ASSVPRLAETSYNEQF
TRBV6-5	12	TRBJ1-1	ASSYTGFWTEAF
TRBV7-2	12	TRBJ1-1	ASSLDFQGIEAF
TRBV28	12	TRBJ1-1	ASRLPLGGTEAF
TRBV2	11	TRBJ2-5	ASSVAPGETQY
TRBV14	10	TRBJ2-7	ASSHRQGQQY
TRBV11-2	13	TRBJ2-7	ASSSSGGVSYEQY
TRBV28	12	TRBJ1-5	ASSLGGFNQPQH
TRBV19	12	TRBJ1-6	ASSIQGTGSPLH
TRBV5-6	14	TRBJ1-5	ASSRKAGGNYQPQH
TRBV5-5	11	TRBJ1-5	ASSTAANQPQH
TRBV15	11	TRBJ1-4	ATRADPNEKLF
TRBV6-1	11	TRBJ1-3	AHGTGGKNTIY
TRBV11-2	10	TRBJ2-7	ASRQGSYEQY
TRBV19	10	TRBJ1-2	ASQGSPDGYT
TRBV7-2	15	TRBJ2-3	ASTPGASGGLTDTQY
TRBV28	9	TRBJ1-5	ATRGNQPQH
TRBV5-1	13	TRBJ2-1	ASSYRLATADEQF
TRBV30	11	TRBJ1-1	ASGIQGELRAF
TRBV5-1	11	TRBJ1-2	ASSFSQGDGYT
TRBV27	13	TRBJ2-1	ASSRDRQNYNEQF
TRBV6-1	12	TRBJ2-7	ASSLGVLSYEQY
TRBV5-1	13	TRBJ2-7	ASSLAPGDSYEQY
TRBV5-1	12	TRBJ1-1	ASSLATPNAEAF